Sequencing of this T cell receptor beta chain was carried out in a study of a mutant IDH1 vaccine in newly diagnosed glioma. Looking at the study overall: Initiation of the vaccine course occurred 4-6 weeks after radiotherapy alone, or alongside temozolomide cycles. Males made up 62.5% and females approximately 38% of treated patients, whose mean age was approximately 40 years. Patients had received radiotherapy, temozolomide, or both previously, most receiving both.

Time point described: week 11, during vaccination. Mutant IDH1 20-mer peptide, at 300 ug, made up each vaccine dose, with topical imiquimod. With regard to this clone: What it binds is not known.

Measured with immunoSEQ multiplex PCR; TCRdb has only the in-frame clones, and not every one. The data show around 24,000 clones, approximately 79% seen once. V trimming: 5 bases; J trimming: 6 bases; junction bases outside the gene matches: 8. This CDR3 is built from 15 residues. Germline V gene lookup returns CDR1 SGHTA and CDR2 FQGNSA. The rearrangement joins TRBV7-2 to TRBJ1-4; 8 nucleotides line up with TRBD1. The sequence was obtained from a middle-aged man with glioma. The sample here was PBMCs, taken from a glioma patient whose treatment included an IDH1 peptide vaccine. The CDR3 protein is CASSINRGIDEKLFF. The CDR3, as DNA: TGTGCCAGCAGCATAAACAGGGGGATAGATGAAAAACTGTTTTTT.